This section outlines one T cell receptor (beta chain) sequence together with its context. The antigen remains unidentified. PCR employed 60 Vbeta and 13 Jbeta primers. The assay was immunoSEQ multiplex PCR, and TCRdb's table has in-frame clones only and misses some. The data show fewer than 250,000 clones, around 79% seen once. V was cut by 4 bases and J by 10 bases, with 11 bases left in between. CDR1 and CDR2 (germline): DFQATT, SNEGSKA (reference sequence). This CDR3 has 11 amino acids. This specimen comes from a study of cytomegalovirus exposure and HLA in healthy donors. Study-level background: T cells numbering about 180 million yielded 95 million to 140 million unique TCR beta sequences in an earlier analysis. Whole-study findings and limits: While the bulk of TCR sequences proved rare, some public TCRs turned up in many donors. Analyzed later, association rates of TCRs varied across HLA loci, with DRB1 most and HLA-C fewest.

The V gene is TRBV20-1, the J gene TRBJ2-1; perhaps TRBD2 as D (5 bases). Sequencing was carried out using PBMCs. The source is a male donor in good health and CMV-seropositive. The CDR3 sequence: CSATDYPEQFF. The CDR3 coding sequence is TGCAGTGCTACCGACTACCCAGAGCAGTTCTTC.